This T cell receptor (beta chain) was found in a study of blood T cells in healthy people across ages. Donors were healthy Caucasian individuals from Russia aged roughly 6 to 100. Using a J-beta primer mix together with a sample-barcoded 5' primer, a second PCR was run for roughly 6 to 12 cycles. MiXCR, run by TCRdb on the 5' RACE reads, gives a single entry per CDR3 protein. There are 600,000 to 850,000 distinct CDR3 sequences in the sample; more than 40% occur only once, and 20% to 25% lies in the top ten. This clonotype was seen at least ten times. Germline CDR1 and CDR2: ENHRY and SYGVKD. Trimming at V came to 5 bases and at J to 9 bases, leaving 10 bases not matched to a gene. The CDR3 spans 15 residues.

V and J are TRBV10-3 and TRBJ2-1, with 10 bases lining up with TRBD1. What was sequenced was blood. This TCR came from a woman in her fifties or sixties in good health. The CDR3 sequence is CAISRGTGEGGEQFF. The CDR3 DNA is TGTGCCATCAGTCGGGGGACAGGGGAAGGTGGTGAGCAGTTCTTC.